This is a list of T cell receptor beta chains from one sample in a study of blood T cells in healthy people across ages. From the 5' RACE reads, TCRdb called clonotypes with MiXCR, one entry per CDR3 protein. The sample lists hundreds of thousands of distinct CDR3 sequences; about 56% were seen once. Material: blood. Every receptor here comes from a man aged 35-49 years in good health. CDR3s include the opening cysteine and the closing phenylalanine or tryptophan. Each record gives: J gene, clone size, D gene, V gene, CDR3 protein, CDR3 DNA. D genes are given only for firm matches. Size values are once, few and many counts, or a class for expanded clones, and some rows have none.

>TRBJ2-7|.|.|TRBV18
CASSRAGGSSYEQYF
TGTGCCAGCTCACGAGCTGGGGGTAGCTCCTACGAGCAGTACTTC
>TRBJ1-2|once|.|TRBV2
CASSEARKGSGYTF
TGTGCCAGCAGTGAAGCTCGGAAGGGGTCGGGCTACACCTTC
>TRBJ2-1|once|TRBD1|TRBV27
CASSSRRDRGNEQFF
TGTGCCAGCAGTTCAAGGCGGGACAGGGGGAATGAGCAGTTCTTC
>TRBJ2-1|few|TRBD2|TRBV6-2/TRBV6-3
CASRPHRSSGSSYNEQFF
TGTGCCAGCAGACCCCACCGGTCTAGCGGGAGCTCCTACAATGAGCAGTTCTTC
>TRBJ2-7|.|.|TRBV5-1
CASSFIASGEQYF
TGCGCCAGCAGCTTCATAGCGTCAGGCGAGCAGTACTTC
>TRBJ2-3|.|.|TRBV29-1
CSVGQSTQYF
TGCAGCGTTGGTCAGAGTACGCAGTATTTT
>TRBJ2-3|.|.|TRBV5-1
CASSLEGTRTDTQYF
TGCGCCAGCAGCTTGGAGGGGACACGCACAGATACGCAGTATTTT
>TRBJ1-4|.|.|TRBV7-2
CASSWDRDTKLFF
TGTGCCAGCAGCTGGGACCGGGACACAAAACTGTTTTTT
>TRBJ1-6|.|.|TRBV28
CASRRGLYSPLHF
TGTGCCAGCAGGAGAGGGTTATATTCACCCCTCCACTTT
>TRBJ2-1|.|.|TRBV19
CASSIRDTVNNEQFF
TGTGCCAGTAGTATTCGTGACACGGTAAACAATGAGCAGTTCTTC
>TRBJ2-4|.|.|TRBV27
CASSLSDHSKNIQYF
TGTGCCAGCAGTTTATCGGACCACAGCAAAAACATTCAGTACTTC
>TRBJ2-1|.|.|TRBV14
CASSQDASRNEQFF
TGTGCCAGCAGCCAAGATGCTAGCCGAAATGAGCAGTTCTTC
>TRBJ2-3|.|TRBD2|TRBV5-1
CASSLEASGPTDTQYF
TGCGCCAGCAGCTTGGAGGCTAGCGGCCCCACAGATACGCAGTATTTT
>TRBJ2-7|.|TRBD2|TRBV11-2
CASSFTSGGGEQYF
TGTGCCAGCAGCTTTACTAGCGGGGGAGGCGAGCAGTACTTC
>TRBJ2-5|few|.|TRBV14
CASSQRHGQETQYF
TGTGCCAGCAGCCAGCGACACGGACAAGAGACCCAGTACTTC
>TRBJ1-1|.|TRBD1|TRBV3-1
CASSPGQGISEAFF
TGTGCCAGCAGCCCGGGACAGGGGATTTCTGAAGCTTTCTTT
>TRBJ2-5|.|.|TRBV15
CATSSPNVGTQYF
TGTGCCACCAGCAGCCCCAATGTTGGGACCCAGTACTTC
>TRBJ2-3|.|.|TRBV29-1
CSVEGSGIRGTDTQYF
TGCAGCGTTGAAGGATCGGGGATAAGGGGAACAGATACGCAGTATTTT
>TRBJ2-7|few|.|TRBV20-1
CSAPIGQGSYEQYF
TGCAGTGCCCCCATAGGGCAGGGTTCCTACGAGCAGTACTTC
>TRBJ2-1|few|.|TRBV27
CAVGGVAIYNEQFF
TGTGCCGTTGGAGGGGTAGCGATTTACAATGAGCAGTTCTTC
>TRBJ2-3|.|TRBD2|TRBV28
CASNPGGIITSTDTQYF
TGTGCCAGCAACCCGGGGGGGATCATCACCAGCACAGATACGCAGTATTTT
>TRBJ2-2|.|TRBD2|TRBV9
CASAGGNTGELFF
TGTGCCAGCGCGGGAGGGAACACCGGGGAGCTGTTTTTT
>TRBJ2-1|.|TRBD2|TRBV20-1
CSARVPGLTNEQFF
TGCAGTGCTAGAGTGCCGGGACTAACCAATGAGCAGTTCTTC
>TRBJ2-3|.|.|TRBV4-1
CASSQVAAVPDTQYF
TGCGCCAGCAGCCAAGTAGCGGCGGTCCCAGATACGCAGTATTTT
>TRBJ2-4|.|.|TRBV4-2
CASSQGTDPNIQYF
TGTGCCAGCAGCCAAGGGACAGACCCAAACATTCAGTACTTC
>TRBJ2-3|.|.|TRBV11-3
CASSLGGPFSGGTDTQYF
TGTGCCAGCAGCTTGGGGGGCCCCTTCTCCGGGGGCACAGATACGCAGTATTTT
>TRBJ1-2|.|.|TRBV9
CASSVAHTRNRKSGYTF
TGTGCCAGCAGCGTAGCCCATACGAGGAACAGAAAATCTGGCTACACCTTC